These T cell receptor beta chains were read from a single sample in a study of T-cell reconstitution after alpha-beta-depleted transplantation in children. In TCRdb, the PCR reads were re-called with MiXCR into one record per CDR3 protein. The table lists some 550,000 distinct CDR3 sequences, roughly 18% of them singletons. The source material was PBMCs from the stem cell graft donor, sampled from the stem cell graft. The receptors were gathered from a human donor who donated a stem cell graft to a child with acute lymphoblastic leukemia. The CDR3 runs from the conserved cysteine through the conserved F or W. The D gene is left open where the match is weak. For some rows the clone size is stated as once, few or many, or as a class when expanded; others skip it.

many	TRBV6-5	TRBJ2-3	-	TGTGCCAGCAGTTATTCAGGGGCCACAGATACGCAGTATTTT	CASSYSGATDTQYF
-	TRBV6-5	TRBJ2-6	-	TGTGCCAGCAGTTACTCGACGGCAACTGGGGCCAACGTCCTGACTTTC	CASSYSTATGANVLTF
-	TRBV15	TRBJ2-7	TRBD2	TGTGCCACCAGCACCGTAGCGGGCGAGCAGTACTTC	CATSTVAGEQYF
-	TRBV25-1	TRBJ2-2	-	TGTGCCAGCACAAATCTTCAAACAGCGAACACCGGGGAGCTGTTTTTT	CASTNLQTANTGELFF
-	TRBV30	TRBJ1-1	-	TGTGCCTGGAGTGTAAATTTCAGGAGGAACACTGAAGCTTTCTTT	CAWSVNFRRNTEAFF
-	TRBV12-3/TRBV12-4	TRBJ2-7	TRBD2	TGTGCCAGCAGTTTAGTGCTAGCGGGAAATGAGCAGTACTTC	CASSLVLAGNEQYF
few	TRBV14	TRBJ2-4	-	TGTGCCAGCAGCCAAGGACCCGGGACGGCCCTAGCCAAAAACATTCAGTACTTC	CASSQGPGTALAKNIQYF
many	TRBV7-9	TRBJ2-7	-	TGTGCCAGCAGGCCCAGGGTCGGGGACGAGCAGTACTTC	CASRPRVGDEQYF
-	TRBV5-1	TRBJ1-2	TRBD1	TGCGCCAGCAGCTTGTGGACAGGGGGCGCGGTTCATGGCTACACCTTC	CASSLWTGGAVHGYTF
-	TRBV5-4	TRBJ2-3	TRBD2	TGTGCCAGCAGCTTTAGACTAGCGGGAGCAGATACGCAGTATTTT	CASSFRLAGADTQYF
few	TRBV5-1	TRBJ2-2	-	TGCGCCAGCAGCTTTACTAGATTAGACCTCACCGGGGAGCTGTTTTTT	CASSFTRLDLTGELFF
-	TRBV5-1	TRBJ2-2	-	TGCGCCAGCAGCTTGGCCTTCAGACCCAGGGACACCGGGGAGCTGTTTTTT	CASSLAFRPRDTGELFF
-	TRBV5-1	TRBJ2-5	-	TGCGCCAGCAGCGAGGGGGTCGGGGTCGCGGCCCAGTACTTC	CASSEGVGVAAQYF
few	TRBV7-6	TRBJ1-4	-	TGTGCCAGCAGCTGGCAGGGGAGCGAAAAACTGTTTTTT	CASSWQGSEKLFF
-	TRBV7-2	TRBJ1-1	TRBD1	TGTGCCAGCTACAGGGGGGACGGTTACACTGAAGCTTTCTTT	CASYRGDGYTEAFF
few	TRBV20-1	TRBJ2-1	-	TGCAGTGGGCGGGCTAGCGCCTACAATGAGCAGTTCTTC	CSGRASAYNEQFF
-	TRBV20-1	TRBJ2-1	-	TGCAGTGCTATAGGAACAGCCGACAATGAGCAGTTCTTC	CSAIGTADNEQFF
few	TRBV9	TRBJ2-1	-	TGTGCCAGCGGATCCGGGAGCTCCAATGAGCAGTTCTTC	CASGSGSSNEQFF
-	TRBV30	TRBJ1-2	TRBD1	TGTGCCTGGAAGGAGATCGGGACAGACTTCTATGGCTACACCTTC	CAWKEIGTDFYGYTF
few	TRBV20-1	TRBJ1-2	-	TGCAGTGCTAGAGTTCTAGGGCAGGGGTATGGCTACACCTTC	CSARVLGQGYGYTF
few	TRBV12-3/TRBV12-4	TRBJ1-2	-	TGTGCCAGCAGCGCCAACAGGGCTGATGGCTACACCTTC	CASSANRADGYTF
-	TRBV6-1	TRBJ1-4	-	TGTGCCAGCAGTGATCTCCGGGCAGGGGCTGCTAATGAAAAACTGTTTTTT	CASSDLRAGAANEKLFF
few	TRBV9	TRBJ1-2	TRBD1	TGTGCCAGCAGCCCGACAGGGGGCACGGTCAATGGCTACACCTTC	CASSPTGGTVNGYTF
once	TRBV25-1	TRBJ1-2	-	TGTGCCAGCAGTGAATATGACGGACCCCTCAGGGGTAATGGCTACACCTTC	CASSEYDGPLRGNGYTF
-	TRBV20-1	TRBJ1-6	-	TGCAGTGCTCGGTCGGGGGCGAGGAATTCACCCCTCCACTTT	CSARSGARNSPLHF
-	TRBV5-1	TRBJ2-4	-	TGCGCCAGCAGTTTGGGGGAGCGGGTTGTCAAAAACATTCAGTACTTC	CASSLGERVVKNIQYF
few	TRBV20-1	TRBJ2-3	TRBD1	TGCAGTGCCCCGACAGGGGTTAGCACAGATACGCAGTATTTT	CSAPTGVSTDTQYF
-	TRBV7-8	TRBJ2-1	TRBD2	TGTGCCAGCAGCTTAGTCTCTAGCGGGAGAAGGGAGGACAATGAGCAGTTCTTC	CASSLVSSGRREDNEQFF
many	TRBV2	TRBJ2-3	-	TGTGCCAGCAGTGACGAGACAGGCCCCAGGGCTACGCAGTATTTT	CASSDETGPRATQYF
-	TRBV5-1	TRBJ2-7	-	TGCGCCAGCAGCTTAGGCGGAAGCCGCGAGCAGTACTTC	CASSLGGSREQYF
-	TRBV20-1	TRBJ2-7	TRBD2	TGCAGTGCTACAGGACTAGCCCCCTACGAGCAGTACTTC	CSATGLAPYEQYF
few	TRBV29-1	TRBJ2-3	TRBD2	TGCAGCGTTGACCCCATCCTCGAACTAGCGACTAGCACAGATACGCAGTATTTT	CSVDPILELATSTDTQYF
-	TRBV20-1	TRBJ2-7	-	TGCAGTGCCCTTTCGCGGGCCTCCTACGAGCAGTACTTC	CSALSRASYEQYF
-	TRBV25-1	TRBJ1-1	-	TGTGCCAGCAGGCTGACATGGTCTGAAGCTTTCTTT	CASRLTWSEAFF
-	TRBV5-1	TRBJ2-1	TRBD1	TGCGCCAGCAGCTTGGAGGGACAGTTCAATGAGCAGTTCTTC	CASSLEGQFNEQFF
-	TRBV28	TRBJ2-7	-	TGTGCCAGCAGTTTGGGTCCCGGTTTAAATCTTATCTTGGGCTACGAGCAGTACTTC	CASSLGPGLNLILGYEQYF
-	TRBV2	TRBJ2-3	-	TGTGCCAGCAGTGATAAGAGAGTTACGCAGTATTTT	CASSDKRVTQYF
few	TRBV11-2	TRBJ2-2	-	TGTGCCAGCAGCCATGGGACTTTTCTCACCGGGGAGCTGTTTTTT	CASSHGTFLTGELFF
few	TRBV6-2/TRBV6-3	TRBJ1-4	-	TGTGCCAGCAGTCTGCCGGGACACTCGAATGAAAAACTGTTTTTT	CASSLPGHSNEKLFF
-	TRBV7-3	TRBJ2-3	TRBD2	TGTGCCAGCAGCCCTAAAGCGGGAGTGACAGATACGCAGTATTTT	CASSPKAGVTDTQYF
-	TRBV6-4	TRBJ1-1	-	TGTGCCAGCAGTGAGTATAGGGGGGACACTGAAGCTTTCTTT	CASSEYRGDTEAFF
few	TRBV7-8	TRBJ1-1	-	TGTGCCAGCCAGGGAGGGGGTACCATGAACACTGAAGCTTTCTTT	CASQGGGTMNTEAFF
-	TRBV11-1	TRBJ2-1	TRBD2	TGTGCCAGCAGCTTAGCGGAACAGCGGGAGGATCCCTACAATGAGCAGTTCTTC	CASSLAEQREDPYNEQFF
many	TRBV5-1	TRBJ2-2	-	TGCGCCAGCAGGTCTCCTTACCGCCAGGGTTCTGACGGAGAGCTGTTTTTT	CASRSPYRQGSDGELFF
-	TRBV9	TRBJ2-7	-	TGTGCCAGCAGCATTACCGGGACCCCGGGAGAGCAGTACTTC	CASSITGTPGEQYF
-	TRBV2	TRBJ2-7	TRBD2	TGTGCCAGCTTAAAGACTAGCGGGACGGGCGAGCAGTACTTC	CASLKTSGTGEQYF
few	TRBV9	TRBJ2-5	-	TGTGCCAGCACCACCACCGGGGGCGCGGGAGAGACCCAGTACTTC	CASTTTGGAGETQYF